This TCR beta chain emerged from a study of blood T cell repertoires in COVID-19. Overall study context: Both acute and convalescent COVID-19 samples were obtained from the United States, Italy and Spain. T cells, B-cell-depleted T cells, or PBMCs supplied cDNA or gDNA.

V trimming: 5 bases; J trimming: 2 bases; junction bases outside the gene matches: 3. Germline V lookup: CDR1 SGHTA, CDR2 FQGNSA. This CDR3 has 14 amino acids. A Seattle source enrolled patients during active infection and followed them longitudinally. The authors' processing: Amplified reference gene primers provided the basis for estimating nucleated cell counts. The assay was immunoSEQ multiplex PCR, and TCRdb's table has in-frame clones only and misses some. Clone size and V and J calls were adopted from that table, with D and trimming inferred from the DNA. The table has 220,000 or so clones, approximately 90% seen once; the top ten hold 0.65% to 0.85%.

This TCR was recovered from a man aged 55 to 70 with COVID-19, enrolled during active disease. Sequenced material: peripheral blood. The V gene is TRBV7-2, the J gene TRBJ2-7; 10 bases are a match to TRBD1. The CDR3 DNA sequence: TGTGCCAGCAGCCCCGGGACAGGGGCCTACGAGCAGTACTTC. Its translation: CASSPGTGAYEQYF.